This T cell receptor (beta chain) was sequenced during a study of metastatic and nonmetastatic thyroid tumors. Study-level background: Where malignant and benign thyroid patients were concerned, repertoires were compared across blood and tumor or nodule tissue.

Study-wide points: Reportedly, malignant thyroid tumors had significantly higher TCR beta diversity than benign nodules, in blood and tumor.

This clone has only a few counts. Its antigen is not known. One end of the junction does not line up with germline, which may come from a read error. No patient received treatment before thyroid surgery. As handled by the study authors: It was from CDR3 differences across clinicopathological groups that a distant-metastasis classifier for papillary thyroid cancer was built. With MiXCR, TCRdb reprocessed the PCR reads. These V and J calls are TCRdb output, not the study's own analysis. The sample consists of tens of thousands of clones, about a quarter of them appearing once. The CDR3 extends over 15 amino acids. Germline-derived CDR1 and CDR2 are MNHEY and SMNVEV (reference sequence).

The TCR sequence derives from a female donor with papillary thyroid cancer or a benign thyroid nodule (not recorded which). Some clones in this sample may be carry-over from other donors' samples. J is TRBJ2-1 and V is TRBV27; D is undetermined. The specimen sequenced was blood. As DNA, the CDR3 is TGTGCCAGCAGTCTAACAGACCGTTCCTACAATGGGCAGTTCTTC. It codes for CASSLTDRSYNGQFF.